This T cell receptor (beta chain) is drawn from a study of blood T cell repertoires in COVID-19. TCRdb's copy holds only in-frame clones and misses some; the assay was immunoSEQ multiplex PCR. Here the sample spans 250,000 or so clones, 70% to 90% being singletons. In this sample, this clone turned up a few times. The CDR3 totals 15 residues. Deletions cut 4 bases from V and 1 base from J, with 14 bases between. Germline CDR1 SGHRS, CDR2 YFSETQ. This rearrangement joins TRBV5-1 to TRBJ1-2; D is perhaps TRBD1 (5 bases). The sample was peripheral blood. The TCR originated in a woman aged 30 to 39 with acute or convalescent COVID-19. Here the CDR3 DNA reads TGCGCCAGCAGCCTCACAGGAACGATTAACTATGGCTACACCTTC. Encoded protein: CASSLTGTINYGYTF.